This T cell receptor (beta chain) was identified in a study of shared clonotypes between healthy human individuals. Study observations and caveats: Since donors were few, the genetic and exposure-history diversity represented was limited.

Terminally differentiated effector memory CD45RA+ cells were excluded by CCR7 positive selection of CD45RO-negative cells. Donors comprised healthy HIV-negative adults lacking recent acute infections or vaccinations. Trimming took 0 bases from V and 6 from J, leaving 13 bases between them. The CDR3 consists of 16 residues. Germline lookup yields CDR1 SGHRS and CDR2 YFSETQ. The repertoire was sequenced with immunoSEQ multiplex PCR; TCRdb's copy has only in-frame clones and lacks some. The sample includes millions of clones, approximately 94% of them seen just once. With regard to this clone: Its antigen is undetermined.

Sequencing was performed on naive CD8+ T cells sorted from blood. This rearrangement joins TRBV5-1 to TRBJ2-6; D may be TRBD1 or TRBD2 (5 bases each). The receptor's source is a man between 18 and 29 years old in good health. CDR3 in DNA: TGCGCCAGCAGCTTGGCCGAGGGGCTTGAGGCCAACGTCCTGACTTTC. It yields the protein CASSLAEGLEANVLTF.